This T cell receptor (beta chain) was captured in a study of CD8 T cells in Susac syndrome. Reverse transcription used about 0.45 to 1 ug RNA and random hexamers. A single record per CDR3 protein comes from TCRdb applying MiXCR to the immunoSEQ multiplex PCR reads. The sample lists about 200,000 distinct CDR3 sequences; approximately 90% were seen once. V lost 5 bases, J lost 6 bases, and 20 bases lay in between. This CDR3 is 16 amino acids long. Material: CD8+ T cells from PBMCs. This receptor was taken from a human donor with multiple sclerosis. The chain employs TRBV12-3 or TRBV12-4 and TRBJ2-1, with TRBD2 as a possible D gene (5 bases). The CDR3 DNA is TGTGCCAGCAGTCCGATACTAGATCTCTACTCCAATGAGCAGTTCTTC. Residues: CASSPILDLYSNEQFF.